The 24 T cell receptor beta chains below were found in one sample sequenced in a study of shared clonotypes between healthy human individuals. TCRdb keeps only in-frame clones here, not all; method: immunoSEQ multiplex PCR. The sample gives about 2.4 million clones, over 85% of which show up once; under 0.15% is in the top ten. The material sequenced was naive CD4+ T cells sorted from blood. Regarding subset: CD45RA+ positively selected. Receptor source: a man between 18 and 29 years old in good health.

V gene TRBV6-5 combines with J gene TRBJ1-6; a possible D gene is TRBD1 (6 bases). Trimming pared 5 bases from V and 7 bases from J, leaving 15 bases between. The germline V gene has CDR1 MNHEY and CDR2 SVGAGI. This CDR3 has 15 amino acids. CDR3: CASSVQGVANSPLHF. CDR3 sequence (DNA): TGTGCCAGCAGTGTACAGGGTGTTGCGAATTCACCCCTCCACTTT.

This clone has just one count. The V gene is TRBV18, the J gene TRBJ1-2, with unresolved D. V dropped 2 bases and J dropped 6 bases, with 16 bases sitting between them. The germline V gene has CDR1 KGHSH and CDR2 LQKENI. The CDR3 consists of 15 residues. DNA for the CDR3: TGTGCCAGCTCACCATCCCTTCAGAGGCTAGATGGCTACACCTTC. Protein: CASSPSLQRLDGYTF.

V and J are TRBV7-2 and TRBJ2-7; maybe TRBD2 (6 bases). CDR1 is SGHTA, CDR2 FQGNSA, per germline. This CDR3 is 17 amino acids long. Trimming took off 7 bases at V and 0 bases at J, with 22 bases between the two ends. CDR3 amino acids: CASTFVGGGMSSYEQYF. Here the CDR3 DNA reads TGTGCCAGCACCTTTGTGGGTGGCGGGATGAGCTCCTACGAGCAGTACTTC.

The chain recombines TRBV5-1 with TRBJ2-3; 11 bases agree with TRBD2. CDR1 is SGHRS and CDR2 is YFSETQ in the germline V gene. The V segment lost 5 bases and the J segment 6 bases; nucleotides outside the gene matches: 8. CDR3 length equals 15 residues. The CDR3 DNA sequence: TGCGCCAGCAGACTAGCGGGGGCTAGCTCGGATACGCAGTATTTT. This encodes CASRLAGASSDTQYF.

CDR3: CAISDDRLSYEQYF. CDR3 DNA: TGTGCCATCAGTGACGACAGGCTATCCTACGAGCAGTACTTC. The rearrangement links TRBV10-3 to TRBJ2-7; TRBD1 might be the D (6 bases). This CDR3 is built from 14 residues. V lost 3 bases and J lost 1, with 10 bases in between. CDR1 and CDR2 from the germline V gene are ENHRY and SYGVKD.

J is TRBJ2-5 and V is TRBV6-5; D call uncertain. The CDR3 loop spans 14 amino acids. From germline, CDR1 is MNHEY and CDR2 SVGAGI. V was cut by 6 bases and J by 5 bases, with 16 bases left in between. The CDR3: CASRGSYRSETQYF. CDR3 bases: TGTGCCAGCAGAGGCTCCTATCGGTCGGAGACCCAGTACTTC.

The CDR3 DNA follows: TGTGCCAGCAGGGGACAGGGTAAGCATCAGCCCCAGCATTTT. Its protein is CASRGQGKHQPQHF. The V gene is TRBV2, the J gene TRBJ1-5, with 9 bases that match TRBD1. This CDR3 has 14 residues. Germline V gene lookup returns CDR1 SNHLY and CDR2 FYNNEI. Losses at the gene ends were 6 bases for V and 5 bases for J; bases not matched to a gene: 5.

This clone was recorded only once. The rearrangement uses TRBV6-5 and TRBJ2-1, with 7 bases matching TRBD2. The CDR3 covers 14 residues. CDR1 is MNHEY, CDR2 SVGAGI, per germline. Trimming at V came to 3 bases and at J to 7 bases, leaving 6 bases not matched to a gene. The DNA of the CDR3 is TGTGCCAGCAGTTATGGAGCGGGACTGAATGAGCAGTTCTTC. This codes for CASSYGAGLNEQFF.

This clone was recorded a few times. The chain employs TRBV2 and TRBJ2-1, with a weak D call TRBD2 (5 bases). The CDR3 covers 15 residues. V was shortened by 7 bases and J by 1 base, with 14 bases between the two germline ends. Per the germline V gene, CDR1 is SNHLY and CDR2 is FYNNEI. CDR3 DNA sequence: TGTGCCAGCATGGTAGGGAGATCGTCCTACAATGAGCAGTTCTTC. This encodes CASMVGRSSYNEQFF.

This chain links TRBV6-5 with TRBJ1-3; unclear D gene. Trimming cost V 4 bases and J 0 bases, with 10 bases left between them. Germline V lookup: CDR1 MNHEY, CDR2 SVGAGI. The CDR3 has 15 residues. Written as DNA, the CDR3 is TGTGCCAGCAGTTCGACACTTTCCTCTGGAAACACCATATATTTT. As protein: CASSSTLSSGNTIYF.

Note on this clone: This same CDR3 is encoded by further DNA sequences in the sample. This sequence joins TRBV7-9 and TRBJ1-1; D is uncertain. Per germline, CDR1 SEHNR and CDR2 FQNEAQ (reference sequence). The CDR3 is 13 amino acids. The V end lost 1 base, the J end lost 3 bases, and 6 bases lay between the germline ends. DNA for the CDR3: TGTGCCAGCAGCTTAGTAGGAGACACTGAAGCTTTCTTT. Amino acids: CASSLVGDTEAFF. Full variable domain (missing parts from reference TRBV7-9 and TRBJ1-1): DTGVSQNPRHKITKRGQNVTFRCDPISEHNRLYWYRQTLGQGPEFLTYFQNEAQLEKSRLLSDRFSAERPKGSFSTLEIQRTEQGDSAMYLCASSLVGDTEAFFGQGTRLTVV.

This clone was picked up one time. The gene calls are TRBV7-5 and TRBJ2-2; TRBD1, as called in the table, went unchecked against the DNA. TRBV7-5 corresponds to a pseudogene. The CDR3 consists of 15 residues. CDR3 region: CARSQDRGSTGELFF. CDR3 coding DNA: TGTGCCAGAAGCCAGGACAGGGGGAGCACCGGGGAGCTGTTTTTT.

This chain joins TRBV18 and TRBJ2-1, with TRBD2 as a possible D gene (6 bases). Trimming shortened V by 3 bases and J by 4 bases, and 10 bases separated the two germline ends. The CDR3 sequence is 14 residues long. In germline, CDR1 is KGHSH, CDR2 LQKENI. DNA for the CDR3: TGTGCCAGCTCACCGGTCGGAGGGTACAATGAGCAGTTCTTC. As protein: CASSPVGGYNEQFF. The whole variable domain, filled in from reference TRBV18 and TRBJ2-1, reads NAGVMQNPRHLVRRRGQEARLRCSPMKGHSHVYWYRQLPEEGLKFMVYLQKENIIDESGMPKERFSAEFPKEGPSILRIQQVVRGDSAAYFCASSPVGGYNEQFFGPGTRLTVL.

This chain links TRBV5-8 with TRBJ2-5; possibly TRBD1 or TRBD2 for D (6 bases each). The CDR3 runs 14 residues. Trimming cost V 2 bases and J 5 bases, with 13 bases left between them. Germline-derived CDR1 and CDR2 are SGHTS and YDEGEE. CDR3 sequence: CASSFRGGSETQYF. Here the CDR3 DNA reads TGTGCCAGCAGCTTTAGAGGGGGGTCGGAGACCCAGTACTTC.

This chain joins TRBV4-1 and TRBJ2-7; D gene uncertain. V was trimmed by 0 bases and J by 3 bases, leaving 12 bases between them. This CDR3 has 15 amino acids. Germline V gives CDR1 MGHRA, CDR2 YSYEKL. The CDR3 DNA reads as TGCGCCAGCAGCCAAGATGGAACTCCTAACTACGAGCAGTACTTC. Protein product: CASSQDGTPNYEQYF.

Note on this clone: Additional DNA sequences in this sample encode the identical CDR3. This chain's CDR3 is CASSPPTTDTQYF. The CDR3 region has the DNA TGTGCCAGCTCACCACCCACCACAGATACGCAGTATTTT. V usage is TRBV18 and J usage is TRBJ2-3, with unresolved D. V dropped 0 bases and J dropped 2 bases, with 3 bases sitting between them. The CDR3 runs to 13 residues. Per the germline V gene, CDR1 is KGHSH and CDR2 is LQKENI.

This clone has just one count. V gene TRBV18 combines with J gene TRBJ2-7; D not resolved. Germline assignment: CDR1 KGHSH and CDR2 LQKENI. Trimming took 2 bases from V and 0 from J, leaving 8 bases between them. CDR3 length equals 14 residues. CDR3 sequence (DNA): TGTGCCAGCTCACCAAAAGTCGGCTCCTACGAGCAGTACTTC. It encodes CASSPKVGSYEQYF.

The J gene is TRBJ2-5, the V gene TRBV9; D is ambiguous. This CDR3 is built from 14 residues. Trimming left V 0 bases short and J 1 base short, with 7 bases between. Germline V lookup: CDR1 SGDLS, CDR2 YYNGEE. CDR3 DNA: TGTGCCAGCAGCGTAGGGTTCACCCAAGAGACCCAGTACTTC. It codes for CASSVGFTQETQYF.

About this clone itself: Other nucleotide sequences from this sample produce the same CDR3. The chain joins TRBV11-3 to TRBJ2-2; 10 bases align to TRBD1. V trimming: 1 base; J trimming: 3 bases; junction bases outside the gene matches: 5. This CDR3 comprises 17 residues. CDR1 and CDR2 (germline): SGHNT, YENEEA. This chain's CDR3 is CASSLGSGTGDTGELFF. DNA for the CDR3: TGTGCCAGCAGCTTAGGATCCGGGACAGGGGACACCGGGGAGCTGTTTTTT.

On this clone itself: The same CDR3 arises from other DNA sequences in this sample as well. The gene calls are TRBV27 and TRBJ2-5, with D hard to call. V was clipped by 0 bases and J by 5 bases, with 4 bases between them. The germline V gene has CDR1 MNHEY and CDR2 SMNVEV (reference sequence). The CDR3 has 12 amino acids. CDR3 sequence (DNA): TGTGCCAGCAGTTTATCGGGCGAGACCCAGTACTTC. Its translation is CASSLSGETQYF.

The rearrangement links TRBV7-2 to TRBJ1-1; D unclear. The CDR3 is 18 residues long. The V gene lost 2 bases and the J gene lost 1 base, with 20 bases spanning the gap. In germline, CDR1 is SGHTA, CDR2 FQGNSA. The CDR3 DNA sequence: TGTGCCAGCAGCTTACTCCCCACGGGGAGGATTCCGAACACTGAAGCTTTCTTT. It codes for CASSLLPTGRIPNTEAFF.

The genes are TRBV10-2 and TRBJ1-3; no reliable D call. This CDR3 comprises 13 residues. Trimming cost V 6 bases and J 1 base, with 7 bases left between them. Germline CDR1 reads WSHSY; CDR2 reads SAAADI. The CDR3 coding sequence is TGCGCCAGCAGGGGGAATTCTGGAAACACCATATATTTT. Translating gives CASRGNSGNTIYF.

This rearrangement joins TRBV6-5 to TRBJ1-6; 7 positions agree with TRBD1. The V and J ends lost 4 bases and 10 bases, in that order; junction bases with no gene match: 7. Germline V gene sequence: CDR1 MNHEY, CDR2 SVGAGI. The CDR3 has 14 residues. The DNA for the CDR3 is TGTGCCAGCAGTTTGGGGACAGTTTCCTCACCCCTCCACTTT. Amino acid sequence: CASSLGTVSSPLHF.

This chain joins TRBV9 and TRBJ1-2; tentative D call: TRBD1 (6 bases). The CDR3 loop spans 15 amino acids. Trimming pared 0 bases from V and 2 bases from J, leaving 11 bases between. CDR1 is SGDLS, CDR2 YYNGEE, per germline. The CDR3 reads CASSVDWDINYGYTF. The CDR3 DNA reads TGTGCCAGCAGCGTAGATTGGGACATAAACTATGGCTACACCTTC. The full variable domain, its missing parts supplied by reference TRBV9 and TRBJ1-2, is DSGVTQTPKHLITATGQRVTLRCSPRSGDLSVYWYQQSLDQGLQFLIQYYNGEERAKGNILERFSAQQFPDLHSELNLSSLELGDSALYFCASSVDWDINYGYTFGSGTRLTVV.